Presented here are 27 T cell receptor beta chains from one specimen sequenced in a study of OX40 agonist ivuxolimab in advanced cancers. The repertoire was sequenced with immunoSEQ multiplex PCR; TCRdb's copy has only in-frame clones and lacks some. The sample holds tens of thousands of clones, more than 75% seen once. The sample was CD4+ or CD8+ T cells sorted from blood, taken in a trial of the OX40 agonist ivuxolimab. The receptors derive from an adult with an advanced solid tumor such as melanoma, head and neck, liver or kidney cancer.

This clone was counted between two and nine times. This chain joins TRBV7-9 and TRBJ1-1; no clear D gene. Trimming took 3 bases from V and 0 from J, leaving 5 bases between them. Germline V gene lookup returns CDR1 SEHNR and CDR2 FQNEAQ (reference sequence). This CDR3 spans 13 amino acids. This CDR3 is CASSFQVNTEAFF. CDR3 coding DNA: TGTGCCAGCAGCTTTCAGGTGAACACTGAAGCTTTCTTT. Looking up the rest from reference TRBV7-9 and TRBJ1-1 gives the full variable domain: DTGVSQNPRHKITKRGQNVTFRCDPISEHNRLYWYRQTLGQGPEFLTYFQNEAQLEKSRLLSDRFSAERPKGSFSTLEIQRTEQGDSAMYLCASSFQVNTEAFFGQGTRLTVV.

The V and J genes are TRBV2 and TRBJ2-5; the match to TRBD2 covers 13 bases. Losses at the gene ends were 3 bases for V and 7 bases for J; bases not matched to a gene: 5. The CDR3 totals 15 residues. From germline, CDR1 is SNHLY and CDR2 FYNNEI. CDR3 sequence reads: CASSETSGGPGTQYF. The CDR3 DNA sequence: TGTGCCAGCAGTGAGACTAGCGGGGGGCCGGGGACCCAGTACTTC.

The chain recombines TRBV25-1 with TRBJ2-7, with D uncertain. Per germline, CDR1 MGHDK and CDR2 SYGVNS. Trimming took off 7 bases at V and 4 bases at J, with 17 bases between the two ends. The CDR3 loop spans 14 amino acids. The CDR3 DNA is TGTGCCAGCAAGACACCTGGGGATTCTTACGAGCAGTACTTC. It translates to CASKTPGDSYEQYF.

This clone was counted between two and nine times. The same CDR3 arises from other DNA sequences in this sample as well. The V gene is TRBV18, the J gene TRBJ1-3; D gene uncertain. The ends were cut back, 6 bases at V and 0 bases at J, with 9 bases in the middle. Germline V gene lookup returns CDR1 KGHSH and CDR2 LQKENI. The CDR3 consists of 14 residues. The CDR3 spells CASSPLDSGNTIYF. CDR3 DNA: TGTGCCAGCTCCCCTCTTGACTCTGGAAACACCATATATTTT. The whole variable domain, filled in from reference TRBV18 and TRBJ1-3, reads NAGVMQNPRHLVRRRGQEARLRCSPMKGHSHVYWYRQLPEEGLKFMVYLQKENIIDESGMPKERFSAEFPKEGPSILRIQQVVRGDSAAYFCASSPLDSGNTIYFGEGSWLTVV.

In nucleotides, the CDR3 is TGCAGTGCTAAGGGGGTTCCTGAAGCTTTCTTT. Translation gives CSAKGVPEAFF. V and J are TRBV20-1 and TRBJ1-1; possible D gene TRBD1, 6 bases. This CDR3 is built from 11 residues. Germline CDR1 is DFQATT and CDR2 is SNEGSKA (reference sequence). Trimming took off 4 bases at V and 6 bases at J, with 9 bases between the two ends.

The chain is built from TRBV28 and TRBJ1-6; D possibly corresponds to TRBD1 (6 bases). Germline CDR1 MDHEN, CDR2 SYDVKM. Trimming shortened V by 2 bases and J by 5 bases, and 7 bases separated the two germline ends. The CDR3 totals 14 residues. For the CDR3, the DNA is TGTGCCAGCAGTTTACAGGGGAATAATTCACCCCTCCACTTT. Amino acids: CASSLQGNNSPLHF. Full variable domain (rest looked up from reference TRBV28 and TRBJ1-6): DVKVTQSSRYLVKRTGEKVFLECVQDMDHENMFWYRQDPGLGLRLIYFSYDVKMKEKGDIPEGYSVSREKKERFSLILESASTNQTSMYLCASSLQGNNSPLHFGNGTRLTVT.

This sequence joins TRBV11-1 and TRBJ2-3; 12 bases align to TRBD1. J was trimmed by 4 bases and V by 5 bases; bases with no gene match: 7. The CDR3 is made up of 16 amino acids. Per germline, CDR1 SGHAT and CDR2 FQDESV (reference sequence). CDR3 amino acids: CASSPGTGGDPDTQYF. CDR3 DNA: TGTGCCAGCAGCCCCGGGACAGGGGGCGATCCAGATACGCAGTATTTT.

This chain connects TRBV28 to TRBJ1-2; maybe TRBD1 (5 bases). Germline V lookup: CDR1 MDHEN, CDR2 SYDVKM. Between the trimmed V and J ends, which lost 5 bases and 4 bases, there was a span of 11 bases. The CDR3 contains 13 residues. The CDR3 sequence: CASSPQGLYGYTF. Written as DNA, the CDR3 is TGTGCCAGCAGTCCTCAGGGCCTCTATGGCTACACCTTC.

The gene calls are TRBV5-1 and TRBJ1-1; TRBD1 is a possible D gene (6 bases). Germline-derived CDR1 and CDR2 are SGHRS and YFSETQ. V was shortened by 4 bases and J by 0 bases, with 10 bases between the two germline ends. The CDR3 is 14 amino acids. CDR3 nucleotides: TGCGCCAGCAGCCAACAGGGACTGAACACTGAAGCTTTCTTT. Translation gives CASSQQGLNTEAFF.

The chain has TRBV9 and TRBJ1-6; possible D gene TRBD1, 5 bases. V was trimmed by 4 bases and J by 8 bases, leaving 13 bases between them. Germline V gene data show CDR1 as SGDLS and CDR2 as YYNGEE. There are 14 residues in the CDR3. CDR3 bases: TGTGCCAGCAGCACAGGTCTCGGGGATTCACCCCTCCACTTT. Amino acid sequence: CASSTGLGDSPLHF.

This clone was detected only a few times. This chain's CDR3 is CASSRGTANTGELFF. CDR3 nucleotides: TGTGCCAGCAGCCGTGGTACGGCGAACACCGGGGAGCTGTTTTTT. This chain uses TRBV6-5 with TRBJ2-2; unclear D gene. This CDR3 is built from 15 residues. Trimming left V 6 bases short and J 0 bases short, with 11 bases between. CDR1 is MNHEY and CDR2 is SVGAGI in the germline V gene.

The chain is built from TRBV29-1 and TRBJ1-4; 9 bases agree with TRBD1. The CDR3 is 14 amino acids. From germline, CDR1 is SQVTM and CDR2 ANQGSEA. The J segment lost 10 bases and the V segment lost 2 bases, leaving 8 bases of the junction unmatched. CDR3 DNA: TGCAGCGTTGAAAGAGGACAGGGGATAGGAAAACTGTTTTTT. Protein product: CSVERGQGIGKLFF.

V usage is TRBV6-1 and J usage is TRBJ1-2, with no clear D. The CDR3 is 11 residues long. V lost 5 bases to trimming and J lost 2 bases, with 3 bases between them. Germline V gene sequence: CDR1 MNHNS, CDR2 SASEGT. The CDR3 loop reads CASSLNYGYTF. CDR3 DNA: TGTGCCAGCAGTTTAAACTATGGCTACACCTTC.

This rearrangement joins TRBV9 to TRBJ2-5; no clear D gene. CDR1 and CDR2 from the germline V gene are SGDLS and YYNGEE. Trimming removed 4 bases at V and 4 bases at J, with 11 bases between. The CDR3 length is 13 residues. The CDR3 DNA sequence: TGTGCCAGCAGCTTGAGTCGTTCAGAGACCCAGTACTTC. Protein product: CASSLSRSETQYF.

The table lists this clone with a count of one. V and J are TRBV6-6 and TRBJ1-3; TRBD1 aligns across 9 bases. V shed 4 bases and J 3 bases; nucleotides not matched to a gene: 7. CDR1 MNHNY and CDR2 SVGAGI come from the germline V gene (reference sequence). The CDR3 runs to 16 residues. CDR3 DNA sequence: TGTGCCAGCAGTTTATCCGGGACAGGGTTTGGAAACACCATATATTTT. Translated: CASSLSGTGFGNTIYF.

This rearrangement joins TRBV15 to TRBJ1-2, with D perhaps matching TRBD1 (5 bases). Trimming shortened V by 4 bases and J by 0 bases, and 15 bases separated the two germline ends. Germline CDR1 reads LNHNV; CDR2 reads YYDKDF (reference sequence). The CDR3 runs to 16 residues. CDR3 loop: CATSKEGRESNYGYTF. Here the CDR3 DNA reads TGTGCCACCAGCAAAGAGGGGAGGGAGTCTAACTATGGCTACACCTTC. The variable domain in full, with the rest retrieved from reference TRBV15 and TRBJ1-2, is DAMVIQNPRYQVTQFGKPVTLSCSQTLNHNVMYWYQQKSSQAPKLLFHYYDKDFNNEADTPDNFQSRRPNTSFCFLDIRSPGLGDTAMYLCATSKEGRESNYGYTFGSGTRLTVV.

This clone was seen more than once but under ten times. This chain connects TRBV5-1 to TRBJ2-3, with unresolved D. The CDR3 has 16 amino acids. Trimming cost V 4 bases and J 4 bases, with 19 bases left between them. Looked up from germline, CDR1 is SGHRS and CDR2 is YFSETQ. The CDR3, as DNA: TGCGCCAGCAGCGGTTCCCTTCGAACGGCGGCAGATACGCAGTATTTT. It encodes CASSGSLRTAADTQYF.

The rearrangement uses TRBV7-9 and TRBJ1-5; D is ambiguous. V lost 5 bases, J lost 0 bases, and 11 bases lay in between. Germline CDR1 SEHNR, CDR2 FQNEAQ (reference sequence). The CDR3 runs to 15 residues. CDR3 sequence reads: CASSHSDSSNQPQHF. As DNA, the CDR3 is TGTGCCAGCAGCCACAGTGACTCTAGCAATCAGCCCCAGCATTTT.

The chain is built from TRBV7-7 and TRBJ2-1; possible D gene TRBD1, 7 bases. V was trimmed by 10 bases and J by 6 bases, leaving 22 bases between them. The CDR3 extends over 15 amino acids. CDR1 is SSHAT, CDR2 FNYEAQ, per germline (reference sequence). The CDR3 region is CATSILGGTANEQFF. The CDR3 DNA reads as TGTGCCACCTCGATCCTAGGCGGGACAGCCAATGAGCAGTTCTTC.

This rearrangement joins TRBV21-1 to TRBJ1-5. TRBV21-1 is shown as a pseudogene. The CDR3 is made up of 15 amino acids. The CDR3 region is CASSKRDFSNQPQHF. CDR3 nucleotide sequence: TGTGCCAGCAGCAAACGGGACTTTAGCAATCAGCCCCAGCATTTT.

V is TRBV6-1 and J is TRBJ1-1, with D possibly matching TRBD1 (6 bases). The CDR3 totals 13 residues. Per the germline V gene, CDR1 is MNHNS and CDR2 is SASEGT. Trimming stripped 4 bases from V and 8 bases from J, with 14 bases between. The CDR3 loop is CASSVIRQGEAFF. The CDR3 bases are TGTGCCAGCAGTGTAATCCGGCAGGGGGAAGCTTTCTTT.

The CDR3 coding sequence is TGTGCCAGCAGCTTAGGAGCGGGCCGGATTCCAAATGAGCAGTTCTTC. Protein: CASSLGAGRIPNEQFF. The V gene is TRBV11-2, the J gene TRBJ2-1; perhaps TRBD2 as D (6 bases). The CDR3 consists of 16 residues. Germline V gene sequence: CDR1 SGHAT, CDR2 FQNNGV. V lost 1 base to trimming and J lost 7 bases, with 17 bases between them.

The CDR3 reads CASSPRVTTGELFF. DNA of the CDR3: TGTGCCAGCAGCCCCAGGGTTACCACCGGGGAGCTGTTTTTT. The chain is built from TRBV5-8 and TRBJ2-2, with a weak D call TRBD1 (5 bases). CDR1 and CDR2 (germline): SGHTS, YDEGEE. This CDR3 comprises 14 residues. Trimming pared 4 bases from V and 4 bases from J, leaving 11 bases between.

The CDR3 DNA is TGTGCCAGCCGGGTGGGGGCCGGGGAGCTGTTTTTT. Protein sequence: CASRVGAGELFF. This sequence joins TRBV2 and TRBJ2-2, with D perhaps matching TRBD1 or TRBD2 (5 bases each). The CDR3 totals 12 residues. V lost 8 bases and J lost 6, with 10 bases in between. The germline V gene has CDR1 SNHLY and CDR2 FYNNEI.

CDR3 sequence (DNA): TGTGCCATCAGGTCCGGGACGGCCAACACTGAAGCTTTCTTT. Protein: CAIRSGTANTEAFF. The chain joins TRBV10-3 to TRBJ1-1; TRBD1 might be the D (5 bases). V lost 6 bases to trimming and J lost 2 bases, with 13 bases between them. Germline V gives CDR1 ENHRY, CDR2 SYGVKD. CDR3 length: 14 amino acids.

J is TRBJ1-5 and V is TRBV7-9, with 7 bases that match TRBD1. Germline-derived CDR1 and CDR2 are SEHNR and FQNEAQ (reference sequence). The CDR3 is 18 residues long. V was clipped by 5 bases and J by 2 bases; unmatched bases: 15. CDR3 nucleotides: TGTGCCAGCAGCCAAGACGAGACAGGGATGAGTGGCAATCAGCCCCAGCATTTT. Protein: CASSQDETGMSGNQPQHF.

The chain has TRBV6-5 and TRBJ2-1; a weak D match, TRBD2 (6 bases). CDR1 and CDR2 from the germline V gene are MNHEY and SVGAGI. Trimming removed 7 bases at V and 10 bases at J, with 17 bases between. The CDR3 has 13 amino acids. CDR3 in amino acids: CASNPAGRGEQFF. CDR3 DNA sequence: TGTGCCAGCAATCCAGCGGGCCGGGGAGAGCAGTTCTTC.